This T cell receptor (beta chain) was recorded in a study of CD8+ T cells in alopecia areata. About the study: Oral tofacitinib (5 to 10 mg twice daily) was administered to treated patients. A 6-month period off drug followed tofacitinib, which lasted 6 to 18 months.

The authors extracted RNA and reverse transcribed it into cDNA as the sequencing template. Sequencing used immunoSEQ multiplex PCR; TCRdb keeps in-frame clones, though not all of them. The table records under 350,000 clones, roughly 60% of them present only once. CDR3 size: 17 residues. The V gene lost 4 bases and the J gene lost 4 bases, with 25 bases spanning the gap. Germline V lookup: CDR1 GTSNPN, CDR2 SVGIG (reference sequence). Concerning this clone: No antigen is known for it.

Specified treatment: oral pan-JAK inhibitor, 5-10 mg twice daily. Regarding the study as a whole: The presence of one nonresponder keeps the tie between baseline CD8+ expansion and response uncertain. Among the top 100, expanded CD8+ clones were significantly decreased by tofacitinib, as was scalp clonality.

The source was CD4+ T cells sorted from blood, collected at week 24, from a patient treated with tofacitinib. This chain links TRBV30 with TRBJ1-1; tentative D call: TRBD1 (5 bases). This receptor was identified in a human donor with alopecia areata. CDR3 bases: TGTGCCTGGATGGAAGGGGCGGGCTCAACCCGCCCCACTGAAGCTTTCTTT. Protein: CAWMEGAGSTRPTEAFF. Filled out from reference TRBV30 and TRBJ1-1, the complete variable domain reads SQTIHQWPATLVQPVGSPLSLECTVEGTSNPNLYWYRQAAGRGLQLLFYSVGIGQISSEVPQNLSASRPQDRQFILSSKKLLLSDSGFYLCAWMEGAGSTRPTEAFFGQGTRLTVV.